One and the same sample provided the 22 T cell receptor beta chains below, sequenced in a study of cytomegalovirus exposure and HLA in healthy donors. With 60 Vbeta and 13 Jbeta primers, the PCR was carried out. Produced via immunoSEQ multiplex PCR; TCRdb's table is partial and in-frame only. The table includes some 93,000 clones, 78% detected once. The sequenced sample consisted of PBMCs. These receptors were obtained from a woman between 40 and 50 years old in good health and CMV-seronegative.

The V call is TRBV15, the J call TRBJ1-2; D uncertain. The CDR3 runs 15 residues. V shed 0 bases and J shed 6 bases, with 14 bases lying between them. Germline-derived CDR1 and CDR2 are LNHNV and YYDKDF (reference sequence). This CDR3 is CATSRDLNAGNGYTF. CDR3 in DNA: TGTGCCACCAGCAGAGATTTAAACGCGGGAAATGGCTACACCTTC.

The chain is built from TRBV7-8 and TRBJ1-5; TRBD1 agrees at 7 bases. Per the germline V gene, CDR1 is SGHVS and CDR2 is FQNEAQ. The CDR3 length is 14 residues. Trimming took 9 bases from V and 1 from J; bases not matched to a gene: 6. CDR3 sequence: CASNNRGSNQPQHF. In nucleotides, the CDR3 is TGTGCCAGTAATAACAGGGGCAGCAATCAGCCCCAGCATTTT.

Only one count was recorded for this clone. This chain joins TRBV5-5 and TRBJ2-3; 14 bases fit TRBD2. After removal of 0 bases from V and 1 base from J, the junction contained 7 bases not matched to a gene. The CDR3 totals 19 residues. Germline V CDR1 and CDR2: SGHKS, YYEKEE (reference sequence). Here the CDR3 reads CASSLGGGLAGVGTDTQYF. For the CDR3, the DNA is TGTGCCAGCAGCTTGGGCGGGGGACTAGCGGGAGTTGGCACAGATACGCAGTATTTT.

The chain recombines TRBV5-1 with TRBJ2-3; 9 bases align to TRBD2. The CDR3 length is 16 residues. V shed 2 bases and J 7 bases; nucleotides not matched to a gene: 11. Germline V lookup: CDR1 SGHRS, CDR2 YFSETQ. The CDR3: CASSLTTSGVSHTQYF. As DNA, the CDR3 is TGCGCCAGCAGCTTAACGACTAGCGGAGTATCCCATACGCAGTATTTT.

In this sample, this clone turned up once. Additional DNA sequences in this sample encode the identical CDR3. The chain is built from TRBV19 and TRBJ1-5, with TRBD1 matching over 7 bases. Germline V CDR1 and CDR2: LNHDA, SQIVND (reference sequence). The CDR3 has 14 amino acids. Trimming cost V 5 bases and J 2 bases; bases outside gene matches: 3. The CDR3 bases are TGTGCCAGTAGTCGAACAGGGGGCAATCAGCCCCAGCATTTT. The encoded protein is CASSRTGGNQPQHF.

The rearrangement links TRBV28 to TRBJ1-2; TRBD1 agrees at 8 bases. The CDR3 is 14 residues long. Trimming took 4 bases from V and 7 from J; bases not matched to a gene: 8. Germline-derived CDR1 and CDR2 are MDHEN and SYDVKM. CDR3 residues: CASSSDRGWSGYTF. The CDR3 DNA sequence: TGTGCCAGCAGTTCCGACAGGGGATGGAGTGGCTACACCTTC.

The CDR3 nucleotides read TGTGCCAGCAGAAGACAGGGGACAGGGAGGTACGAGCAGTACTTC. This codes for CASRRQGTGRYEQYF. The chain couples TRBV6-5 to TRBJ2-7; 9 nucleotides line up with TRBD1. Germline V lookup: CDR1 MNHEY, CDR2 SVGAGI. V lost 6 bases, J lost 4 bases, and 10 bases stayed unmatched. This CDR3 has 15 residues.

The chain uses TRBV5-1 and TRBJ2-4, with 7 nucleotides matching TRBD2. This CDR3 comprises 14 residues. CDR1 is SGHRS, CDR2 YFSETQ, per germline. V dropped 3 bases and J dropped 6; count of bases not matched to a gene: 6. The CDR3 here is CASSSDGLGNIQYF. The CDR3 region has the DNA TGCGCCAGCAGCTCCGACGGACTAGGAAACATTCAGTACTTC.

V usage is TRBV9 and J usage is TRBJ2-7; 7 bases map to TRBD2. This CDR3 region has 15 residues. With 2 bases clipped from V and 2 bases from J, the junction kept 7 bases outside the gene matches. Germline-derived CDR1 and CDR2 are SGDLS and YYNGEE. DNA of the CDR3: TGTGCCAGCAGCGTGGGGCGGGAGCGAGCCTACGAGCAGTACTTC. Protein: CASSVGRERAYEQYF. Full variable domain (remainder filled in from reference TRBV9 and TRBJ2-7): DSGVTQTPKHLITATGQRVTLRCSPRSGDLSVYWYQQSLDQGLQFLIQYYNGEERAKGNILERFSAQQFPDLHSELNLSSLELGDSALYFCASSVGRERAYEQYFGPGTRLTVT.

This clone was seen a handful of times. The chain uses TRBV28 and TRBJ1-1; no clear D gene. CDR1 is MDHEN, CDR2 SYDVKM, per germline. Trimming removed 3 bases from V and 1 base from J, with 6 bases in between. This CDR3 contains 13 residues. CDR3 sequence reads: CASSFVPNTEAFF. The CDR3 DNA sequence: TGTGCCAGCAGTTTCGTCCCGAACACTGAAGCTTTCTTT.

V and J are TRBV5-1 and TRBJ1-5, with D maybe TRBD1 (5 bases). Trimming shortened V by 0 bases and J by 2 bases, and 9 bases separated the two germline ends. Germline loops: CDR1 SGHRS, CDR2 YFSETQ. The CDR3 runs 15 residues. The CDR3: CASSLAAGRNQPQHF. DNA for the CDR3: TGCGCCAGCAGCTTGGCCGCGGGGCGCAATCAGCCCCAGCATTTT.

The sample holds a few counts of this clone. This chain links TRBV5-1 with TRBJ1-1; D is possibly TRBD1 (6 bases). The V end lost 4 bases, the J end lost 4 bases, and 17 bases lay between the germline ends. The CDR3 covers 15 residues. Per the germline V gene, CDR1 is SGHRS and CDR2 is YFSETQ. The CDR3 protein is CASSGDGRGITEAFF. The CDR3 coding sequence is TGCGCCAGCAGCGGGGATGGGAGGGGGATCACTGAAGCTTTCTTT.

The chain combines TRBV18 with TRBJ2-2, with TRBD1 identical over 8 bases. The CDR3 extends over 17 amino acids. After removal of 2 bases from V and 1 base from J, the junction contained 6 bases not matched to a gene. Germline-derived CDR1 and CDR2 are KGHSH and LQKENI. CDR3 sequence reads: CASSPSTGGVNTGELFF. The CDR3 bases are TGTGCCAGCTCACCATCAACAGGGGGAGTGAACACCGGGGAGCTGTTTTTT.

The J gene is TRBJ2-1, the V gene TRBV18, with 9 nucleotides matching TRBD2. The CDR3 runs to 15 residues. J was trimmed by 7 bases and V by 3 bases; bases with no gene match: 7. Germline V gene sequence: CDR1 KGHSH, CDR2 LQKENI. CDR3 loop: CASSPIAGVGNEQFF. In DNA, the CDR3 is TGTGCCAGCTCACCCATAGCGGGAGTGGGGAATGAGCAGTTCTTC.

This sequence joins TRBV5-1 and TRBJ2-5; TRBD1 is a possible D gene (6 bases). Judging by the DNA end, TRBJ2-7 fits better; the J call may be wrong. This CDR3 is 15 amino acids long. Per the germline V gene, CDR1 is SGHRS and CDR2 is YFSETQ. CDR3 in amino acids: CASSLETGSWYEQYF. DNA of the CDR3: TGCGCCAGCAGCTTGGAGACAGGTAGTTGGTACGAGCAGTACTTC.

This chain joins TRBV4-1 and TRBJ2-5, with 12 bases matching TRBD2. TRBJ2-7 matches the DNA end more closely, so the J call is doubtful. The CDR3 extends over 15 amino acids. Germline V lookup: CDR1 MGHRA, CDR2 YSYEKL. The CDR3, as DNA: TGCGCCAGCAGTCCGACTAGCGGGAGTTGGTACGAGCAGTACTTC. It specifies CASSPTSGSWYEQYF.

This chain links TRBV27 with TRBJ2-6; D call uncertain. Germline V gene sequence: CDR1 MNHEY, CDR2 SMNVEV (reference sequence). The CDR3 contains 15 residues. V lost 4 bases and J lost 0, with 7 bases in between. The CDR3 sequence: CASSSQSSGANVLTF. Written as DNA, the CDR3 is TGTGCCAGCAGTTCACAGAGCTCTGGGGCCAACGTCCTGACTTTC.

The chain recombines TRBV28 with TRBJ2-1, with 7 bases that match TRBD2. J lost 7 bases, V lost 5 bases, and 11 bases had no gene match. Looked up from germline, CDR1 is MDHEN and CDR2 is SYDVKM. This CDR3 has 15 amino acids. The CDR3 DNA sequence: TGTGCCAGCAGTCTAACGGCCGGGAGGCTGAATGAGCAGTTCTTC. This gives the protein CASSLTAGRLNEQFF.

The chain joins TRBV5-5 to TRBJ2-6; 7 positions match TRBD1. The CDR3 extends over 17 amino acids. The germline gives CDR1 SGHKS, CDR2 YYEKEE (reference sequence). V was pared by 3 bases and J by 0 bases, with 6 bases of the junction left unmatched. In nucleotides, the CDR3 is TGTGCCAGCAGCTACCCCGGGACAGTCTCTGGGGCCAACGTCCTGACTTTC. It is translated as CASSYPGTVSGANVLTF.

The chain carries TRBV13 and TRBJ2-2; 10 nucleotides align to TRBD2. In germline, CDR1 is PRHDT, CDR2 FYEKMQ (reference sequence). The J segment lost 6 bases and the V segment lost 6 bases, leaving 10 bases of the junction unmatched. The CDR3 runs to 16 residues. This CDR3 is CASRMISGRSPGELFF. In nucleotides, the CDR3 is TGTGCCAGCAGGATGATTAGCGGGAGGTCGCCCGGGGAGCTGTTTTTT. Combining the CDR3 with reference TRBV13 and TRBJ2-2 gives the whole variable domain AAGVIQSPRHLIKEKRETATLKCYPIPRHDTVYWYQQGPGQDPQFLISFYEKMQSDKGSIPDRFSAQQFSDYHSELNMSSLELGDSALYFCASRMISGRSPGELFFGEGSRLTVL.

This chain's CDR3 is CASSTPLRGEQFF. The CDR3 DNA follows: TGTGCCAGCAGCACCCCTCTAAGGGGTGAGCAGTTCTTC. The chain is built from TRBV5-4 and TRBJ2-1, with TRBD1 as a possible D gene (5 bases). Germline V gene data show CDR1 as SGHNT and CDR2 as YYREEE (reference sequence). This CDR3 is built from 13 residues. V lost 4 bases and J 9 bases, leaving 14 bases between the germline ends.

This chain links TRBV6-6 with TRBJ1-5; the D gene is possibly TRBD1 (6 bases). Germline V gene sequence: CDR1 MNHNY, CDR2 SVGAGI (reference sequence). The V and J ends lost 6 bases and 7 bases respectively, with 10 bases between them. The CDR3 sequence is 12 residues long. This chain's CDR3 is CASRGDKQPQHF. CDR3 in DNA: TGTGCCAGCAGGGGGGACAAGCAGCCCCAGCATTTT.